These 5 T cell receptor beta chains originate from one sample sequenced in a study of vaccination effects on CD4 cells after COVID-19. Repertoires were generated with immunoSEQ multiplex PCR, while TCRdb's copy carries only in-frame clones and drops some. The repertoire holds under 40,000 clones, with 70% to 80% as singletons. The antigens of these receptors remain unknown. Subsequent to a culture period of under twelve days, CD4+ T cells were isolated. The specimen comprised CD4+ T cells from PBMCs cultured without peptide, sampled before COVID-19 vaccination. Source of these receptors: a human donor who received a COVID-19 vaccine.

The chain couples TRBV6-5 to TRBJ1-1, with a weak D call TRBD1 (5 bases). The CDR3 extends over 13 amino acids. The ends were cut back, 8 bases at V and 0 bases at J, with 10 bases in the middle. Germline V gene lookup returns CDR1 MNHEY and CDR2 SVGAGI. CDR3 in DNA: TGTGCCAGCTGGGGGATAGTGAACACTGAAGCTTTCTTT. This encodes CASWGIVNTEAFF.

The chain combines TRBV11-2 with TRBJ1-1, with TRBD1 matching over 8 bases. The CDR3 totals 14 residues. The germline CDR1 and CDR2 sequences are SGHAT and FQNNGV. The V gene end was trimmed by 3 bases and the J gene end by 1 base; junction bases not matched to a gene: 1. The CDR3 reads CASSFGQGNTEAFF. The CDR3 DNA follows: TGTGCCAGCAGCTTCGGACAGGGGAACACTGAAGCTTTCTTT.

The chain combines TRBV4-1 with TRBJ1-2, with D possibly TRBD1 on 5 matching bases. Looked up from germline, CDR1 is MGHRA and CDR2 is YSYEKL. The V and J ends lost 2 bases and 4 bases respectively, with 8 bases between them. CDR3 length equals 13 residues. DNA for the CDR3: TGCGCCAGCAGCCAATCAGACAGCTATGGCTACACCTTC. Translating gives CASSQSDSYGYTF.

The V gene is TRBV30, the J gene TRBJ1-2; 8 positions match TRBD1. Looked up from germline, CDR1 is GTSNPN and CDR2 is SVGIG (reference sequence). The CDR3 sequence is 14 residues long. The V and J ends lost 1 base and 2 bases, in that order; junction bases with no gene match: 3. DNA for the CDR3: TGTGCCTGGAGTGCGACAGGGGCCAACTATGGCTACACCTTC. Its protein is CAWSATGANYGYTF.

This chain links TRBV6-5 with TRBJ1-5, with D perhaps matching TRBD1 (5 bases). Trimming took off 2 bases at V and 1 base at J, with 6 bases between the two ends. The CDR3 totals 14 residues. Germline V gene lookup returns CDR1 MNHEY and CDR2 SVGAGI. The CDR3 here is CASSYGGSNQPQHF. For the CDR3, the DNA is TGTGCCAGCAGTTACGGGGGGAGCAATCAGCCCCAGCATTTT.